Here is one T cell receptor beta chain with its context. Its antigen is currently unknown. The data were produced by immunoSEQ multiplex PCR, yet TCRdb's version contains in-frame clones alone and is incomplete. The sample includes 20,000 to 25,000 clones, roughly 66% of them seen just once. CD4+ T cells from unexposed donors were obtained before the COVID-19 pandemic (2011-2018). After nine to ten days of culture, CD4+ T cells were isolated. These data originate in a study of CD4 T cells in relation to SARS-CoV-2 and coronaviruses. The CDR3 totals 15 residues. Germline V gene sequence: CDR1 KGHSH, CDR2 LQKENI. Trimming took off 5 bases at V and 4 bases at J, with 16 bases between the two ends.

The chain couples TRBV18 to TRBJ2-3; D possibly matches TRBD1 or TRBD2 (6 bases each). Sequenced input: CD4+ T cells from PBMCs, cultured in vitro. This sequence was found in a human donor in good health. Here the CDR3 DNA reads TGTGCCAGCTCAGATAACAGCCGGGGGCCAGATACGCAGTATTTT. Its protein product is CASSDNSRGPDTQYF.